This paragraph reports one TCR beta chain. Everyone who took part was roughly 18 to 89 years old, and they came from 24 US areas. As handled by the study authors: Reference gene primers were amplified, and this amplification served to estimate nucleated cell counts. Libraries were prepared by immunoSEQ multiplex PCR; TCRdb keeps only in-frame clonotypes and omits some of them. V and J calls and clone size are those listed in that table; D and trimming were worked out from the DNA. The top ten hold 5% of the sample, which has 290,000 or so clones, roughly four fifths seen once. Losses at the gene ends were 4 bases for V and 8 bases for J; bases not matched to a gene: 7. The CDR3 covers 13 residues. CDR1 SGHKS and CDR2 YYEKEE come from the germline V gene (reference sequence). This entry comes from a study of blood T cell repertoires in COVID-19. Study-wide context: COVID-19 samples from acute and convalescent phases originated in the United States, Italy and Spain. In each case, the material was cDNA or gDNA derived from T cells, B-cell-depleted T cells, or PBMCs.

This TCR came from a man aged 40-49 years who had been exposed to COVID-19. The sequencing sample was made of PBMCs or T cells enriched from blood (not recorded which). This chain joins TRBV5-5 and TRBJ1-2, with TRBD1 identical over 8 bases. CDR3 residues: CASSPTGARGYTF. As DNA, the CDR3 is TGTGCCAGCAGCCCGACAGGGGCGAGGGGCTACACCTTC.